The 14 T cell receptor beta chains below were found in one sample sequenced in a study of spatial heterogeneity in lung cancer. MiXCR, applied by TCRdb to the 5' RACE reads, yields one record per CDR3 protein. The sample has 6,500 or so distinct CDR3 sequences, around 7% seen once. This sample's time point: sample taken at primary tumor resection. Sequenced here: PBMCs, sampled at surgery. These receptors originate from a male donor with early-stage non-small cell lung cancer.

There are many counts of this clonotype. The gene calls are TRBV28 and TRBJ2-7, with a tentative D call TRBD1 (6 bases). This CDR3 comprises 14 residues. In germline, CDR1 is MDHEN, CDR2 SYDVKM. Between the trimmed V and J ends, which lost 8 bases and 4 bases, there was a span of 18 bases. The CDR3: CASQSGDSLYEQYV. In DNA, the CDR3 is TGTGCCAGCCAATCAGGGGATAGTTTATACGAGCAGTACGTC.

This clonotype was counted many times. The chain uses TRBV27 and TRBJ2-1, with TRBD2 matching over 10 bases. This CDR3 contains 17 residues. The germline gives CDR1 MNHEY, CDR2 SMNVEV (reference sequence). Losses at the gene ends were 6 bases for V and 9 bases for J; bases not matched to a gene: 17. The CDR3 coding sequence is TGTGCCAGCAGAACCACCTTCCGGGGCCGACTAGCGGGTGAGCAGTTCTTC. Translating it yields CASRTTFRGRLAGEQFF.

This clonotype was picked up many times. The genes are TRBV20-1 and TRBJ2-7; D is undetermined. CDR1 DFQATT and CDR2 SNEGSKA come from the germline V gene (reference sequence). The length of the CDR3 is 15 residues. V lost 5 bases, J lost 0 bases, and 17 bases lay in between. DNA of the CDR3: TGCAGTGCTTGCTCCCCCGAAGGTTCCTCCTACGAGCAGTACTTC. It codes for CSACSPEGSSYEQYF.

This clonotype was picked up many times. This sequence joins TRBV11-3 and TRBJ1-1; TRBD1 aligns across 10 bases. The CDR3 extends over 13 amino acids. After removal of 5 bases from V and 7 bases from J, the junction contained 4 bases not matched to a gene. Germline V CDR1 and CDR2: SGHNT, YENEEA. The CDR3 DNA reads as TGTGCCAGCAGCAAGACAGGGGGCGGTGAAGCTTTCTTT. Translated, it gives CASSKTGGGEAFF.

This clonotype has ten or more counts. The CDR3: CASVRRDRAQETQYF. The CDR3 DNA sequence: TGCGCCAGCGTTAGGCGGGACAGGGCCCAAGAGACCCAGTACTTC. This chain links TRBV5-1 with TRBJ2-5; 9 nucleotides agree with TRBD1. From germline, CDR1 is SGHRS and CDR2 YFSETQ. The CDR3 loop spans 15 amino acids. V was pared by 7 bases and J by 1 base, with 8 bases of the junction left unmatched.

This clonotype was picked up many times. The rearrangement links TRBV4-1 to TRBJ1-1; perhaps TRBD1 as D (6 bases). CDR3 size: 15 residues. Between the trimmed V and J ends, which lost 5 bases and 3 bases, there was a span of 16 bases. Per the germline V gene, CDR1 is MGHRA and CDR2 is YSYEKL. The CDR3 region has the DNA TGCGCCAGCAGCGCTATTATACAGGGAGACACTGAAGCTTTCTTT. Translation gives CASSAIIQGDTEAFF.

At least ten counts were recorded for this clonotype. The CDR3 protein is CASTIIAGVRKTQYF. For the CDR3, the DNA is TGTGCCAGCACCATAATAGCGGGAGTGAGAAAGACCCAGTACTTC. The chain joins TRBV28 to TRBJ2-5; 9 bases match TRBD2. CDR3 length equals 15 residues. The trim removed 7 bases at V and 6 bases at J, leaving 12 bases unmatched. Germline CDR1 MDHEN, CDR2 SYDVKM.

This clonotype was recorded at least ten times. V and J are TRBV5-1 and TRBJ2-5; a weak D match, TRBD1 (6 bases). This CDR3 comprises 15 residues. Germline CDR1 is SGHRS and CDR2 is YFSETQ. Trimming left V 4 bases short and J 3 bases short, with 16 bases between. In DNA, the CDR3 is TGCGCCAGCAGCCCTCGAGGGGGTCGGGAAGAGACCCAGTACTTC. The encoded protein is CASSPRGGREETQYF.

This clonotype was picked up a small number of times. The rearrangement uses TRBV4-1 and TRBJ2-1; 13 bases fit TRBD2. This CDR3 spans 18 amino acids. CDR1 is MGHRA, CDR2 YSYEKL, per germline. Losses at the gene ends were 0 bases for V and 7 bases for J; bases not matched to a gene: 9. CDR3 sequence: CASSQDTQLAGGRNEQFF. Here the CDR3 DNA reads TGCGCCAGCAGCCAAGATACCCAACTAGCGGGAGGGCGTAATGAGCAGTTCTTC.

This clonotype has a count of ten or more. This chain connects TRBV28 to TRBJ1-5, with TRBD1 as a possible D gene (5 bases). The V gene's germline CDR1 is MDHEN and CDR2 SYDVKM. V was pared by 4 bases and J by 3 bases, with 13 bases between. The CDR3 is made up of 15 amino acids. The CDR3 nucleotides read TGTGCCAGCAGTTCCCTATTAGGGGACAATCAGCCCCAGCATTTT. This translates into CASSSLLGDNQPQHF.

This clonotype was counted at least ten times. The chain links TRBV12-3 or TRBV12-4 to TRBJ1-2; D uncertain. Trimming shortened V by 9 bases and J by 8 bases, and 22 bases separated the two germline ends. The CDR3 length is 14 residues. CDR3 in amino acids: CARAKEAGNTGYTF. The CDR3 DNA reads TGTGCCAGAGCCAAAGAGGCAGGAAACACAGGCTACACCTTC.

This clonotype came up many times. The chain's CDR3 is CASSFGVNIQYF. The CDR3 DNA reads TGTGCCAGCAGTTTTGGGGTTAACATTCAGTACTTC. This rearrangement joins TRBV12-3 or TRBV12-4 to TRBJ2-4, with D hard to call. This CDR3 contains 12 residues. Trimming took 3 bases from V and 7 from J, leaving 7 bases between them.

Many counts were recorded for this clonotype. The gene calls are TRBV7-9 and TRBJ1-2, with 8 bases fitting TRBD1. V trimming: 10 bases; J trimming: 8 bases; junction bases outside the gene matches: 15. The CDR3 runs to 14 residues. CDR1 is SEHNR, CDR2 FQNEAQ, per germline (reference sequence). CDR3 nucleotides: TGTGCCATCCCACCGGTCAGGGGGCGAGGAGGCTACACCTTC. Its protein is CAIPPVRGRGGYTF.

This clonotype was recorded at least ten times. The rearrangement links TRBV12-2 to TRBJ2-7; the table assigns TRBD2, which was not confirmed against the DNA. TRBV12-2 is recorded as a pseudogene. The CDR3 covers 16 residues. The CDR3 DNA follows: TGTGCAAGTCGCCGACGCTCGCGGGATGACTCCTACGAGCAGTACTTC. This codes for CASRRRSRDDSYEQYF.